These T cell receptor beta chains were read from a single sample in a study of cytomegalovirus exposure and HLA in healthy donors. The assay was immunoSEQ multiplex PCR, and TCRdb's table has in-frame clones only and misses some. The listing contains about 200,000 clones. The sequencing input was PBMCs. These receptors all stem from a woman aged 25 to 39 in good health and CMV-seropositive. CDR3s include the opening cysteine and the closing phenylalanine or tryptophan.

J gene,V gene,CDR3 protein
TRBJ2-1,TRBV11-3,CASSISSGRQFF
TRBJ2-7,TRBV19,CASSMATGPYEQYF
TRBJ2-7,TRBV4-1,CASSPGLAGGPGEQYF
TRBJ1-1,TRBV7-2,CASSFTRDSPTEAFF
TRBJ1-5,TRBV6-6,CASSPGTVDSNQPQHF
TRBJ1-4,TRBV5-6,CASSLSGSANEKLFF
TRBJ2-7,TRBV18,CASSSRDRASVGYF
TRBJ1-2,TRBV18,CASSFADRDGYTF
TRBJ2-1,TRBV5-1,CASSLNLGQSPYNEQFF
TRBJ1-3,TRBV19,CASSRPGGNTIYF
TRBJ2-5,TRBV10-3,CAIRAGGKETQYF
TRBJ1-5,TRBV5-1,CASSLDRASNQPQHF
TRBJ2-2,TRBV27,CASCKTVNTGELFF
TRBJ2-7,TRBV27,CASSLSGTGRYEQYF
TRBJ2-5,TRBV5-4,CASSQDGRADQETQYF
TRBJ2-1,TRBV4-3,CASREGLEQFF
TRBJ2-2,TRBV14,CASSRLGGRTGELFF
TRBJ2-2,TRBV6-5,CASSYVYRGSGELFF
TRBJ2-7,TRBV6-5,CASRKQPGAYEQYF
TRBJ2-5,TRBV6-6,CASSFGRAKETQYF
TRBJ2-3,TRBV7-9,CASSLARTSGASDTQYF
TRBJ2-7,TRBV15,CATSRRGGEQYF
TRBJ2-7,TRBV27,CASSFSGSAYEQYF
TRBJ2-4,TRBV6-5,CASAGSLAKNIQYF
.,TRBV7-9,CASSPPTSRNEQYF
TRBJ2-5,TRBV7-2,CASSPDSGGYQETQYF
TRBJ1-4,TRBV11-1,CASSRFGVPEDEKLFF
TRBJ1-1,TRBV6-5,CASTSPNTEAFF
TRBJ1-2,TRBV11-2,CASSLETGRRGYTF
TRBJ1-4,TRBV19,CASSRQGPSTNEKLFF
TRBJ2-1,TRBV27,CASSDRLAVSSYNEQFF
TRBJ1-1,TRBV6-6,CASSLQGMSNTEAFF
TRBJ2-1,TRBV7-9,CASSLESLAGEQFF
TRBJ2-7,TRBV25-1,CAGSHRGRLYEQYF
.,TRBV30,CAWTKAGQLRYEQYF
TRBJ1-1,TRBV7-9,CASSLAGTGKAFF
TRBJ2-3,TRBV7-9,CASTFTDTQYF
TRBJ1-2,TRBV19,CASSRDSNYGYTF
TRBJ1-4,TRBV4-3,CASSQQKDRGEKLFF
TRBJ2-5,TRBV6-1,CASNDLKETQYF